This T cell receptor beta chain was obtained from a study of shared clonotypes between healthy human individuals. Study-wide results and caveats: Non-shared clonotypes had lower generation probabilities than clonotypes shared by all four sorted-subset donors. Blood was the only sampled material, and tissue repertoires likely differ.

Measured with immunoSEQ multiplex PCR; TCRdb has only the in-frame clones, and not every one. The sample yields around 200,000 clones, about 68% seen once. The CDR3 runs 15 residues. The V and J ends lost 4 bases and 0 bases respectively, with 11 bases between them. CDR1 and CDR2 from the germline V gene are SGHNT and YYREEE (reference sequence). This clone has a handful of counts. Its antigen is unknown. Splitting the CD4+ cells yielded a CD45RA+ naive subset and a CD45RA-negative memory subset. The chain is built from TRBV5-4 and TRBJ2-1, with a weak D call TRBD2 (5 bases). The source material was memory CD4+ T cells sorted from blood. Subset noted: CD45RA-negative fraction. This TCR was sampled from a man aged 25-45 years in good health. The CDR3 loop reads CASSEDSSSYNEQFF. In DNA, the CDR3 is TGTGCCAGCAGCGAGGACTCAAGCTCCTACAATGAGCAGTTCTTC.